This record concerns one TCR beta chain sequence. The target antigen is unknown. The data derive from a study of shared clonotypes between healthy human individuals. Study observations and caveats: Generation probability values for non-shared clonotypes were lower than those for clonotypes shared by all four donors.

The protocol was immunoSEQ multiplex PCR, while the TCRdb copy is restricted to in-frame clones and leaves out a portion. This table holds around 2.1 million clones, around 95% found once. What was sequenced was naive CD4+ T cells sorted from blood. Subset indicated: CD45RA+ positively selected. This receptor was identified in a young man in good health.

The CDR3 region has the DNA TGTGCCAGCAGTTACTCGTCGCAGGGGGGGAACTACGAGCAGTACTTC. Translating it yields CASSYSSQGGNYEQYF. This chain joins TRBV6-5 and TRBJ2-7; D assignment may be TRBD1 or TRBD2 (7 bases each). CDR1 MNHEY and CDR2 SVGAGI come from the germline V gene. Trimming removed 0 bases from V and 3 bases from J, with 15 bases in between. This CDR3 spans 16 amino acids.